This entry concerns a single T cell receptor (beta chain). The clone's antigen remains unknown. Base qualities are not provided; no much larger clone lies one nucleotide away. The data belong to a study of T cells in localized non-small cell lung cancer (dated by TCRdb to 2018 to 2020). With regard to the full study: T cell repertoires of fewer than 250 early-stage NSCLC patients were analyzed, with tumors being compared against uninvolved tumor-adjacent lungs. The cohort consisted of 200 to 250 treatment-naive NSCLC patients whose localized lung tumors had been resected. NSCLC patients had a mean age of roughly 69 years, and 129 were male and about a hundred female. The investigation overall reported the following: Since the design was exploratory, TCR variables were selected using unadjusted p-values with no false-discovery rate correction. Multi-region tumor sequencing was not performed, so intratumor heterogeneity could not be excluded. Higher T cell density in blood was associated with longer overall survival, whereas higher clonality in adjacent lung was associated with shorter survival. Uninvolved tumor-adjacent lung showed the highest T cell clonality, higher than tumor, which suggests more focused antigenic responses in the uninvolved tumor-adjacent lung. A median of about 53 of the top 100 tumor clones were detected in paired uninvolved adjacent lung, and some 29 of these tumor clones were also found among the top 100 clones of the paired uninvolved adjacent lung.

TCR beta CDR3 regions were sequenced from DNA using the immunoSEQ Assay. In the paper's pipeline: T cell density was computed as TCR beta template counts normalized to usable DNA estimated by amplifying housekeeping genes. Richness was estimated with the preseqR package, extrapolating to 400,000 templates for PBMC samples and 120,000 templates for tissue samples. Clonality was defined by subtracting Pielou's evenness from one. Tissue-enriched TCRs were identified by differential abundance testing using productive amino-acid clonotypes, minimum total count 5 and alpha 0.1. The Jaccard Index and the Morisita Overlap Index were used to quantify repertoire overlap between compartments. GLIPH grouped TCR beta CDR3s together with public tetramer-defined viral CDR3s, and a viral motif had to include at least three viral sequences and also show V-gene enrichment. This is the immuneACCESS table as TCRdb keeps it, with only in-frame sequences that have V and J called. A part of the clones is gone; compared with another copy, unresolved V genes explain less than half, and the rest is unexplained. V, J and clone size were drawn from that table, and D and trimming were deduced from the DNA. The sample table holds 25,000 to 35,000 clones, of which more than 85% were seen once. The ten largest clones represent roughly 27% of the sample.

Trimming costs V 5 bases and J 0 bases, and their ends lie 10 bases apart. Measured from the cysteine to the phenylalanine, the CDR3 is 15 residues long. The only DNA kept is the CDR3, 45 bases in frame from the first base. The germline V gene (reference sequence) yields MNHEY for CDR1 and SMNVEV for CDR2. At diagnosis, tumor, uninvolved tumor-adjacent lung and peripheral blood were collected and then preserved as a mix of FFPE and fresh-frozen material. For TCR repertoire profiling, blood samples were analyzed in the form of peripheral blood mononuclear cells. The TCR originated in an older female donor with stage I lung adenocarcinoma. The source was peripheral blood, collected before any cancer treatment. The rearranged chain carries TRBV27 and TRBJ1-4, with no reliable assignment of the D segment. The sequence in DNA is TGTGCCAGCAGTCCATACAGTGCAACTAATGAAAAACTGTTTTTT. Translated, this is CASSPYSATNEKLFF.